The 30 T cell receptor beta chains presented below share a single source sample, sequenced in a study of cytomegalovirus exposure and HLA in healthy donors listed by TCRdb under 2017. The library relied on the immunoSEQ multiplex PCR assay. This immuneACCESS table, as held by TCRdb, lists in-frame sequences with V and J called but not all clones. Of the missing ones, under half trace to an unresolved V gene in checked studies; the others have no known cause. This sample lists some 170,000 clones; less than 90% were detected once. Roughly 10% of the sample belongs to the ten largest clones. The sequencing input was PBMCs. The source is a man aged 25-45 years in good health and CMV-seropositive.

This clone appeared a single time. The V call is TRBV28, the J call TRBJ2-7, with TRBD2 matching 8 bases. Trimming at V came to 5 bases and at J to 5 bases, leaving 23 bases not matched to a gene. CDR3 length equals 19 residues. The germline V gene encodes CDR1 MDHEN and CDR2 SYDVKM. The CDR3 DNA reads as TGTGCCAGCAGTCTCCGAGGCGGGAGGTGGAGGGAAGTGTTCCACGAGCAGTACTTC. Translating gives CASSLRGGRWREVFHEQYF.

V gene TRBV19 combines with J gene TRBJ1-1; maybe TRBD1 (6 bases). The CDR3 extends over 14 amino acids. Per the germline V gene, CDR1 is LNHDA and CDR2 is SQIVND (reference sequence). Trimming removed 5 bases from V and 5 bases from J, with 15 bases in between. The CDR3 sequence is CASSGAGTRTEAFF. CDR3 in DNA: TGTGCCAGTAGTGGGGCCGGGACAAGGACTGAAGCTTTCTTT.

The J gene is TRBJ2-3, the V gene TRBV9, with D possibly being TRBD2 (6 bases). The CDR3 is made up of 15 amino acids. V was cut by 0 bases and J by 2 bases, with 10 bases left in between. CDR1 is SGDLS and CDR2 is YYNGEE in the germline V gene. CDR3 sequence reads: CASSVVGLNTDTQYF. The CDR3, as DNA: TGTGCCAGCAGCGTAGTTGGACTAAACACAGATACGCAGTATTTT.

The chain is built from TRBV6-5 and TRBJ2-2; no firm D call. CDR1 is MNHEY, CDR2 SVGAGI, per germline. The CDR3 contains 15 residues. V was shortened by 4 bases and J by 0 bases, with 9 bases between the two germline ends. CDR3 protein: CASSFRRPNTGELFF. CDR3 DNA: TGTGCCAGCAGTTTCCGGCGGCCGAACACCGGGGAGCTGTTTTTT.

The chain joins TRBV7-3 to TRBJ2-3, with 8 bases identical to TRBD2. Germline V gives CDR1 SGHTA, CDR2 FQGTGA. V lost 5 bases to trimming and J lost 7 bases; unmatched junction nucleotides: 5. This CDR3 is built from 13 residues. The CDR3, as DNA: TGTGCCAGCAGCATGACTAGCGCAAATACGCAGTATTTT. Amino acid sequence: CASSMTSANTQYF.

This rearrangement joins TRBV4-3 to TRBJ1-6, with D possibly TRBD1 on 5 matching bases. The germline V gene encodes CDR1 LGHNA and CDR2 YSLEER. Trimming took off 1 base at V and 10 bases at J, with 17 bases between the two ends. The CDR3 sequence is 16 residues long. The CDR3 loop reads CASSQGSPGVVSPLHF. CDR3 nucleotide sequence: TGCGCCAGCAGCCAAGGAAGTCCGGGGGTTGTCTCACCCCTCCACTTT.

The chain uses TRBV5-1 and TRBJ2-5; D unresolved. CDR1 is SGHRS, CDR2 YFSETQ, per germline. The CDR3 runs to 14 residues. V was trimmed by 2 bases and J by 0 bases, leaving 8 bases between them. Here the CDR3 reads CASSFEKYQETQYF. In DNA, the CDR3 is TGCGCCAGCAGCTTCGAGAAGTACCAAGAGACCCAGTACTTC.

J is TRBJ2-1 and V is TRBV6-1; 9 nucleotides agree with TRBD2. Trimming at V came to 0 bases and at J to 6 bases, leaving 6 bases not matched to a gene. This CDR3 has 16 amino acids. CDR1 and CDR2 from the germline V gene are MNHNS and SASEGT. CDR3 sequence (DNA): TGTGCCAGCAGTGAAGCGGTCCTAGCGGGGCGCAATGAGCAGTTCTTC. This sequence encodes CASSEAVLAGRNEQFF.

The table lists this clone with a count of one. J is TRBJ2-7 and V is TRBV7-9; possible D gene TRBD2, 5 bases. The CDR3 spans 12 residues. V lost 5 bases and J 5 bases, leaving 10 bases between the germline ends. Germline V gene sequence: CDR1 SEHNR, CDR2 FQNEAQ (reference sequence). The CDR3 region is CASSREGHEQYF. The CDR3 nucleotides read TGTGCCAGCAGCCGGGAAGGCCACGAGCAGTACTTC.

This clone appeared a few times. The CDR3, as DNA: TGTGCCAGCACTCCTCCAGCCTGGAGGGAGCAGTACTTC. Protein sequence: CASTPPAWREQYF. This rearrangement joins TRBV28 to TRBJ2-7; TRBD2 might be the D (5 bases). Trimming pared 7 bases from V and 7 bases from J, leaving 17 bases between. Per germline, CDR1 MDHEN and CDR2 SYDVKM. This CDR3 contains 13 residues.

V is TRBV23-1 and J is TRBJ1-6; TRBD1 matches at 7 bases. TRBV23-1 has ORF status, its function being uncertain. The CDR3 runs to 15 residues. Trimming took 2 bases from V and 5 from J; bases not matched to a gene: 3. CDR3 DNA sequence: TGCGCCAGCAGTCAACTCGACAGGGATAATTCACCCCTCCACTTT. The encoded protein is CASSQLDRDNSPLHF.

As regards this clone: This sample includes further DNA sequences coding for the same CDR3. The rearrangement links TRBV7-3 to TRBJ2-2, with D tentatively TRBD2 (6 bases). Trimming cost V 5 bases and J 4 bases, with 11 bases left between them. The germline V gene encodes CDR1 SGHTA and CDR2 FQGTGA. This CDR3 has 14 residues. The CDR3: CASSPSGVTGELFF. The CDR3 bases are TGTGCCAGCAGCCCGTCGGGGGTCACCGGGGAGCTGTTTTTT.

The V call is TRBV6-5, the J call TRBJ2-6; D gene uncertain. The CDR3 contains 16 residues. V gave up 0 bases and J gave up 4 bases, with 10 bases separating them. CDR1 is MNHEY and CDR2 is SVGAGI in the germline V gene. The CDR3 nucleotides are TGTGCCAGCAGTTACTCGGTGGCACCCGGGGCCAACGTCCTGACTTTC. It encodes CASSYSVAPGANVLTF.

The V gene is TRBV7-2, the J gene TRBJ2-3; 14 nucleotides line up with TRBD2. Germline CDR1 is SGHTA and CDR2 is FQGNSA. J gave up 5 bases and V 5 bases, and 12 bases lay outside the gene matches. The CDR3 runs to 18 residues. This CDR3 reads CASSPRPGLAGAGDTQYF. The DNA of the CDR3 is TGTGCCAGCAGCCCAAGGCCGGGACTAGCGGGAGCAGGAGATACGCAGTATTTT.

This clone was detected once. This chain joins TRBV9 and TRBJ2-7; 7 bases are a match to TRBD1. J was trimmed by 4 bases and V by 0 bases; bases with no gene match: 4. The CDR3 is 14 residues long. Germline V gives CDR1 SGDLS, CDR2 YYNGEE. The CDR3, as DNA: TGTGCCAGCAGCGTAGGGGACAGCGGTTACGAGCAGTACTTC. Translation gives CASSVGDSGYEQYF.

This clone was seen a single time. The V gene is TRBV29-1, the J gene TRBJ2-7; the match to TRBD1 covers 9 bases. The ends lost 6 bases at V and 5 bases at J; junction bases unmatched: 5. Germline lookup yields CDR1 SQVTM and CDR2 ANQGSEA. The CDR3 is 12 residues long. The CDR3 DNA reads TGCAGCGTGGGGGGACAGGGTCACGAGCAGTACTTC. Translated, it gives CSVGGQGHEQYF.

This rearrangement joins TRBV7-2 to TRBJ2-2; D might be TRBD1 (5 bases). The CDR3 spans 12 residues. Germline lookup yields CDR1 SGHTA and CDR2 FQGNSA. V lost 4 bases to trimming and J lost 13 bases, with 13 bases between them. DNA of the CDR3: TGTGCCAGCAGCTCCGGACAACTTGGGCTGTTTTTT. Translation gives CASSSGQLGLFF.

The J gene is TRBJ1-4, the V gene TRBV9; TRBD1 aligns across 10 bases. The CDR3 spans 15 residues. Germline lookup yields CDR1 SGDLS and CDR2 YYNGEE. The V gene end was trimmed by 3 bases and the J gene end by 3 bases; junction bases not matched to a gene: 2. CDR3 loop: CASSATGGSNEKLFF. CDR3 nucleotides: TGTGCCAGCAGCGCGACAGGGGGCTCTAATGAAAAACTGTTTTTT. The entire variable domain, with the rest obtained from reference TRBV9 and TRBJ1-4, is as follows: DSGVTQTPKHLITATGQRVTLRCSPRSGDLSVYWYQQSLDQGLQFLIQYYNGEERAKGNILERFSAQQFPDLHSELNLSSLELGDSALYFCASSATGGSNEKLFFGSGTQLSVL.

This chain connects TRBV15 to TRBJ1-1; TRBD1 aligns across 8 bases. This CDR3 is built from 15 residues. V dropped 3 bases and J dropped 1; count of bases not matched to a gene: 4. Germline V gene sequence: CDR1 LNHNV, CDR2 YYDKDF (reference sequence). CDR3 sequence reads: CATSSATGGNTEAFF. CDR3 coding DNA: TGTGCCACCAGCAGCGCAACAGGGGGGAACACTGAAGCTTTCTTT.

This sequence joins TRBV19 and TRBJ2-7, with 10 positions matching TRBD1. Germline CDR1 is LNHDA and CDR2 is SQIVND (reference sequence). Losses at the gene ends were 5 bases for V and 7 bases for J; bases not matched to a gene: 14. CDR3 size: 16 residues. CDR3: CASSGGTGVLREEQYF. The DNA of the CDR3 is TGTGCCAGTAGTGGGGGGACAGGGGTCCTCCGGGAGGAGCAGTACTTC.

This chain links TRBV7-9 with TRBJ1-5; no firm D call. The germline gives CDR1 SEHNR, CDR2 FQNEAQ (reference sequence). The length of the CDR3 is 12 residues. Trimming cost V 3 bases and J 10 bases, with 10 bases left between them. Written as DNA, the CDR3 is TGTGCCAGCAGCTTTGGGCCCAGCCCCCAGCATTTT. It codes for CASSFGPSPQHF.

J is TRBJ2-7 and V is TRBV5-1, with TRBD1 identical over 8 bases. The ends lost 0 bases at V and 2 bases at J; junction bases unmatched: 4. The germline V gene encodes CDR1 SGHRS and CDR2 YFSETQ. The CDR3 is 15 amino acids. CDR3 protein: CASSLGQGTTYEQYF. In nucleotides, the CDR3 is TGCGCCAGCAGCTTGGGACAGGGGACAACCTACGAGCAGTACTTC.

This clone was seen once. CDR3 nucleotides: TGTGCCAGCAGTTTTAGGGGAATCAACTATGGCTACACCTTC. It codes for CASSFRGINYGYTF. The chain links TRBV28 to TRBJ1-2; weak D call: TRBD1 (5 bases). The CDR3 runs 14 residues. CDR1 and CDR2 from the germline V gene are MDHEN and SYDVKM. V was trimmed by 3 bases and J by 2 bases, leaving 10 bases between them.

The chain combines TRBV7-3 with TRBJ2-2, with 7 bases fitting TRBD1. This CDR3 region has 16 residues. Germline CDR1 SGHTA, CDR2 FQGTGA. V dropped 5 bases and J dropped 4; count of bases not matched to a gene: 10. In nucleotides, the CDR3 is TGTGCCAGCAGCCCAAGGACAGGTCAACTCACCGGGGAGCTGTTTTTT. Translating it yields CASSPRTGQLTGELFF.

The table lists this clone with a count of one. This chain links TRBV2 with TRBJ2-1, with TRBD1 as a possible D gene (7 bases). This CDR3 spans 15 amino acids. Germline loops: CDR1 SNHLY, CDR2 FYNNEI. V was pared by 8 bases and J by 2 bases, with 16 bases between. The CDR3 DNA follows: TGTGCCAGCTGCGGGGACAGATCCACCTACAATGAGCAGTTCTTC. Translating gives CASCGDRSTYNEQFF.

V usage is TRBV7-6 and J usage is TRBJ1-6, with TRBD1 matching 10 bases. The CDR3 spans 19 residues. With 5 bases clipped from V and 7 bases from J, the junction kept 17 bases outside the gene matches. Germline V gene data show CDR1 as SGHVS and CDR2 as FNYEAQ. CDR3 sequence reads: CASSQRPGQGLIRNSPLHF. CDR3 nucleotides: TGTGCCAGCAGCCAAAGACCGGGACAGGGGTTAATTAGGAATTCACCCCTCCACTTT.

This rearrangement joins TRBV9 to TRBJ2-1, with 9 bases that match TRBD2. The CDR3 sequence is 16 residues long. J was trimmed by 6 bases and V by 0 bases; bases with no gene match: 7. CDR1 is SGDLS, CDR2 YYNGEE, per germline. The DNA for the CDR3 is TGTGCCAGCAGCGTAGCCGGACTAGCGAACCTCAATGAGCAGTTCTTC. Its translation: CASSVAGLANLNEQFF. The entire variable domain, with the rest obtained from reference TRBV9 and TRBJ2-1, is as follows: DSGVTQTPKHLITATGQRVTLRCSPRSGDLSVYWYQQSLDQGLQFLIQYYNGEERAKGNILERFSAQQFPDLHSELNLSSLELGDSALYFCASSVAGLANLNEQFFGPGTRLTVL.

The V gene is TRBV5-1, the J gene TRBJ2-7; 7 bases align to TRBD2. Germline lookup yields CDR1 SGHRS and CDR2 YFSETQ. The CDR3 has 15 residues. J gave up 2 bases and V 4 bases, and 9 bases lay outside the gene matches. Here the CDR3 DNA reads TGCGCCAGCAGCCCGGCTGGGACTACCGCCTACGAGCAGTACTTC. Amino acid sequence: CASSPAGTTAYEQYF. The full variable domain, with the rest looked up from reference TRBV5-1 and TRBJ2-7, is KAGVTQTPRYLIKTRGQQVTLSCSPISGHRSVSWYQQTPGQGLQFLFEYFSETQRNKGNFPGRFSGRQFSNSRSEMNVSTLELGDSALYLCASSPAGTTAYEQYFGPGTRLTVT.

This chain uses TRBV7-2 with TRBJ1-2, with 7 bases identical to TRBD1. The CDR3 is made up of 17 amino acids. Germline V gives CDR1 SGHTA, CDR2 FQGNSA. The trim removed 1 base at V and 5 bases at J, leaving 13 bases unmatched. The CDR3 reads CASSLGAGGDFGYGYTF. In DNA form, the CDR3 reads TGTGCCAGCAGCTTAGGGGCAGGGGGAGACTTTGGATATGGCTACACCTTC.

V usage is TRBV13 and J usage is TRBJ2-1; 7 nucleotides align to TRBD2. CDR1 and CDR2 from the germline V gene are PRHDT and FYEKMQ (reference sequence). This CDR3 is 14 amino acids long. Unmatched junction bases numbered 3, after V lost 7 bases and J lost 0 bases. CDR3 region: CASTGGSSYNEQFF. The CDR3 DNA reads TGTGCCAGCACGGGGGGTAGCTCCTACAATGAGCAGTTCTTC.